The clone carrying this T cell receptor beta chain came up once. Enrolled during active infection, Seattle patients were then followed longitudinally. This sample was taken from a study of blood T cell repertoires in COVID-19. Using immunoSEQ multiplex PCR, the repertoire was profiled, and TCRdb retains in-frame clones only, with some absent. The data show around 270,000 clones, more than 90% seen once. Germline V gives CDR1 SNHLY, CDR2 FYNNEI. The CDR3 loop spans 15 amino acids. The V segment lost 2 bases and the J segment 3 bases; nucleotides outside the gene matches: 0. The sequenced sample consisted of peripheral blood. The genes are TRBV2 and TRBJ2-2; 10 bases map to TRBD2. The origin of this receptor is a person in their late teens or twenties with COVID-19, enrolled during active disease. CDR3: CASSESGRDTGELFF. The CDR3 bases are TGTGCCAGCAGTGAAAGCGGGAGGGACACCGGGGAGCTGTTTTTT.